This entry concerns a single T cell receptor beta chain. The CDR3 has 15 residues. The germline V and J ends were trimmed by 3 bases and 2 bases, with 14 bases remaining between them. Germline-derived CDR1 and CDR2 are SGDLS and YYNGEE. In the original workflow: Amplification with reference gene primers provided the estimates of nucleated cell counts. Measured with immunoSEQ multiplex PCR; TCRdb has only the in-frame clones, and not every one. That table is the source of V, J and clone size, and D and trimming were worked out from the DNA. This table holds roughly 140,000 clones, 70% to 90% found once. The Seattle patients, enrolled during active infection, were followed longitudinally. This entry is derived from a study of blood T cell repertoires in COVID-19. The wider study: Collection of acute and convalescent COVID-19 samples took place in the United States, Italy and Spain. From T cells, B-cell-depleted T cells, or PBMCs came the material, which was cDNA or gDNA.

The chain has TRBV9 and TRBJ1-2, with D maybe TRBD1 (6 bases). This TCR came from a woman aged 55-75 years with COVID-19, enrolled during active disease. The material sequenced was peripheral blood. The CDR3 DNA follows: TGTGCCAGCAGCGCGCCCCTGGGACACAACTATGGCTACACCTTC. It is translated as CASSAPLGHNYGYTF.